One sample yielded the 4 T cell receptor beta chains listed below, sequenced in a study of cytomegalovirus exposure and HLA in healthy donors (dated by TCRdb to about 2017). The library came from the immunoSEQ multiplex PCR assay. What TCRdb holds here is the immuneACCESS table cut down to in-frame rearrangements. Part of the clones is not present; checked against another copy, under half of the missing clones reflect an unresolved V gene, and the others are unexplained. This sample has 98,000 or so clones in its table, and about 85% of those were observed once. The ten largest make up 3% to 3.5% of the sample. The sample comprised PBMCs. These TCRs come from a woman between 18 and 30 years old in good health and CMV-seronegative.

This chain connects TRBV5-1 to TRBJ1-1; no clear D. The germline CDR1 and CDR2 sequences are SGHRS and YFSETQ. V was cut by 4 bases and J by 3 bases, with 10 bases left in between. The CDR3 has 13 amino acids. CDR3 loop: CASSPGVYTEAFF. Written as DNA, the CDR3 is TGCGCCAGCAGCCCGGGAGTGTACACTGAAGCTTTCTTT.

The chain has TRBV19 and TRBJ1-1; TRBD1 agrees at 11 bases. There are 16 residues in the CDR3. Looked up from germline, CDR1 is LNHDA and CDR2 is SQIVND (reference sequence). J lost 4 bases, V lost 10 bases, and 14 bases had no gene match. The DNA for the CDR3 is TGTGCCACTAGACCGGGACAGGGGGTCTTCGGCACTGAAGCTTTCTTT. This codes for CATRPGQGVFGTEAFF.

The rearrangement uses TRBV28 and TRBJ2-6, with D possibly being TRBD2 (5 bases). Germline CDR1 is MDHEN and CDR2 is SYDVKM. V was pared by 3 bases and J by 0 bases, with 12 bases between. The CDR3 totals 17 residues. In DNA form, the CDR3 reads TGTGCCAGCAGTTTGTTATTCGGGGACTCTGGGGCCAACGTCCTGACTTTC. It is translated as CASSLLFGDSGANVLTF.

The chain combines TRBV9 with TRBJ2-7, with a possible D match to TRBD1 (6 bases). Germline CDR1 reads SGDLS; CDR2 reads YYNGEE. The ends were cut back, 3 bases at V and 6 bases at J, with 16 bases in the middle. The CDR3 spans 14 residues. The CDR3 loop reads CASSAGRGFSEQYF. CDR3 bases: TGTGCCAGCAGCGCGGGAAGGGGGTTCTCCGAGCAGTACTTC. The full variable domain, its missing parts supplied by reference TRBV9 and TRBJ2-7, is DSGVTQTPKHLITATGQRVTLRCSPRSGDLSVYWYQQSLDQGLQFLIQYYNGEERAKGNILERFSAQQFPDLHSELNLSSLELGDSALYFCASSAGRGFSEQYFGPGTRLTVT.